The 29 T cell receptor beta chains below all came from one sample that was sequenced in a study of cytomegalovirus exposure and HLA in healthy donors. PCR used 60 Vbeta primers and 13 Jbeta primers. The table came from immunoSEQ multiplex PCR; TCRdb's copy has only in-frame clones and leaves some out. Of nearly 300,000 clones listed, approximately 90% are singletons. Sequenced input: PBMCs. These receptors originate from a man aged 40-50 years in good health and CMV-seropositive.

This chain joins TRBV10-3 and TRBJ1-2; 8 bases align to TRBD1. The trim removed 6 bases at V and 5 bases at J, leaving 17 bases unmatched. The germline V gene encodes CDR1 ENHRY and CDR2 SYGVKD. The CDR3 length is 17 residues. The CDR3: CAISYGQGSFAEYGYTF. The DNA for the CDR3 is TGTGCCATCAGCTATGGACAGGGTAGTTTCGCCGAATATGGCTACACCTTC.

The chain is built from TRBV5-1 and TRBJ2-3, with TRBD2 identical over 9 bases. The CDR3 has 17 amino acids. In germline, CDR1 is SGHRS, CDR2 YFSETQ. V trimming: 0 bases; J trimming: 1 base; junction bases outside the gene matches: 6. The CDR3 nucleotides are TGCGCCAGCAGCTTGGAGGCTAGCGGGACTCGCACAGATACGCAGTATTTT. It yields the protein CASSLEASGTRTDTQYF.

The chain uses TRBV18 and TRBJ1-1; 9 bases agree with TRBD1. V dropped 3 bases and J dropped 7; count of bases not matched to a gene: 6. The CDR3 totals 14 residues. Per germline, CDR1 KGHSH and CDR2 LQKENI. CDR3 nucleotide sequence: TGTGCCAGCTCACCTTCGACAGGGGGAGGTGAAGCTTTCTTT. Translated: CASSPSTGGGEAFF.

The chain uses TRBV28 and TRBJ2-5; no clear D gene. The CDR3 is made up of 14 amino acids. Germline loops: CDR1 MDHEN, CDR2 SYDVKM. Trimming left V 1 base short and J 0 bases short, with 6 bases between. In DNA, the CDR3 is TGTGCCAGCAGTTTATTAGAGGACCAAGAGACCCAGTACTTC. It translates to CASSLLEDQETQYF.

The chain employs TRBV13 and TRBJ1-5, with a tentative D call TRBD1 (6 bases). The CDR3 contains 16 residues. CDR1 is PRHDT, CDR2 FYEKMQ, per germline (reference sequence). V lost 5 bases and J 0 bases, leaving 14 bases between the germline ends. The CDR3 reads CASSPRGTYSNQPQHF. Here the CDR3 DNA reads TGTGCCAGCAGCCCTAGAGGGACATATAGCAATCAGCCCCAGCATTTT.

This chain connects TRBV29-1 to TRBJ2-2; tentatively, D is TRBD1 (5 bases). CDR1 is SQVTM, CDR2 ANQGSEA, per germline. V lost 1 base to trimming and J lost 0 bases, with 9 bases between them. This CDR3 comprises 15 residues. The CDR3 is CSVEAGNANTGELFF. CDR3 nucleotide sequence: TGCAGCGTTGAAGCAGGGAACGCGAACACCGGGGAGCTGTTTTTT.

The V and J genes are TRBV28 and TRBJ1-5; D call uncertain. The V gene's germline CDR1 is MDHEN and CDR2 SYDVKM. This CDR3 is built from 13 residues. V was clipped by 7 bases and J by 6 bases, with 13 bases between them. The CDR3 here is CASIHGVGQPQHF. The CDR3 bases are TGTGCCAGCATCCACGGGGTGGGTCAGCCCCAGCATTTT.

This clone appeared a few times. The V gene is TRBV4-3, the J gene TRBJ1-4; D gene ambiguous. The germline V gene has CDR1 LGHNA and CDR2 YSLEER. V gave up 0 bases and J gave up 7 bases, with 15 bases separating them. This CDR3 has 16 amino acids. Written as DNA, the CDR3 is TGCGCCAGCAGCCAAGATCGTCCCGGGTACGGTGAAAAACTGTTTTTT. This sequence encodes CASSQDRPGYGEKLFF.

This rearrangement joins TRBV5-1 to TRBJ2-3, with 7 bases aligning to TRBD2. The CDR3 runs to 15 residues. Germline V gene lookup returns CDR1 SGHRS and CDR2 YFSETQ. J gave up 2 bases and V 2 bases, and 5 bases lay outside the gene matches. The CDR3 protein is CASSFGGSHTDTQYF. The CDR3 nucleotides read TGCGCCAGCAGCTTCGGGGGGAGTCACACAGATACGCAGTATTTT.

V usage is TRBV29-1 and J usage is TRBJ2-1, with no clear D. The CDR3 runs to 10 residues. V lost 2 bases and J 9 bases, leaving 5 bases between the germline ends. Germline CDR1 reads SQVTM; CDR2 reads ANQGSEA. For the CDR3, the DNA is TGCAGCGTTGAATTCGGTGAGCAGTTCTTC. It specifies CSVEFGEQFF.

In nucleotides, the CDR3 is TGTGCCAGCAACATAGCGGGAGTGGGTATAGATACGCAGTATTTT. It yields the protein CASNIAGVGIDTQYF. The chain uses TRBV9 and TRBJ2-3; 9 bases align to TRBD2. The CDR3 covers 15 residues. V gave up 6 bases and J gave up 5 bases; unmatched junction bases: 10. From germline, CDR1 is SGDLS and CDR2 YYNGEE.

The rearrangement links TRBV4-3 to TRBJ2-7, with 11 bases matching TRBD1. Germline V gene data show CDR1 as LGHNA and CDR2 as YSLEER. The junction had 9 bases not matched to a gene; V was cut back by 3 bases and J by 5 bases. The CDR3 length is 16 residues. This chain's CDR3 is CASSHLLGTGGDEQYF. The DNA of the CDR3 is TGCGCCAGCAGCCACCTCCTAGGGACAGGGGGGGACGAGCAGTACTTC.

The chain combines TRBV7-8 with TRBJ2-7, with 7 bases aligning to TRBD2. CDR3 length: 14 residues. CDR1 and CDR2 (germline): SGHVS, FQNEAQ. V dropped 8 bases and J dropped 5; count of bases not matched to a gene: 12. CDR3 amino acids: CASSPGGRRNEQYF. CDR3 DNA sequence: TGTGCCAGCTCCCCGGGGGGAAGACGGAACGAGCAGTACTTC. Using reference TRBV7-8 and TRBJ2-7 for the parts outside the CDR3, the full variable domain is GAGVSQSPRYKVAKRGQDVALRCDPISGHVSLFWYQQALGQGPEFLTYFQNEAQLDKSGLPSDRFFAERPEGSVSTLKIQRTQQEDSAVYLCASSPGGRRNEQYFGPGTRLTVT.

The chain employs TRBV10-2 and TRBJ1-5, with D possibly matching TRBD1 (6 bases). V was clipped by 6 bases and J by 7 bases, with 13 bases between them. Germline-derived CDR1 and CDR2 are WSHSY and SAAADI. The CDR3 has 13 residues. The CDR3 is CASRDPDRQPQHF. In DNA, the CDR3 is TGCGCCAGCAGGGACCCTGACAGGCAGCCCCAGCATTTT.

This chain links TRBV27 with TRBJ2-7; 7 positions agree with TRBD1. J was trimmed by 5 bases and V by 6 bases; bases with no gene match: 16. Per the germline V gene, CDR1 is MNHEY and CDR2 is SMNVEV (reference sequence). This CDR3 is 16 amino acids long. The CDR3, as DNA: TGTGCCAGCAGCCCCGGGTCAGGGGGTAACGTGAACGAGCAGTACTTC. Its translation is CASSPGSGGNVNEQYF.

The CDR3, as DNA: TGTGCCAGCAGTTTACTATCGGGGGATACGCAGTATTTT. As protein: CASSLLSGDTQYF. V usage is TRBV7-9 and J usage is TRBJ2-3; D perhaps matches TRBD2 (5 bases). There are 13 residues in the CDR3. Trimming stripped 6 bases from V and 6 bases from J, with 13 bases between. Germline lookup yields CDR1 SEHNR and CDR2 FQNEAQ (reference sequence).

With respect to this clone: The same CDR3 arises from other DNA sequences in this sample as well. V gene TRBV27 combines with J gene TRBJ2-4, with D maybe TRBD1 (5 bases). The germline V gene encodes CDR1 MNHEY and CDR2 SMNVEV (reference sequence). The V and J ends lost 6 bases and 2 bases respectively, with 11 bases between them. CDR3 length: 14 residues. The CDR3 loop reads CASSRQGSKNIQYF. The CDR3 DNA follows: TGTGCCAGCAGCCGGCAGGGATCCAAAAACATTCAGTACTTC.

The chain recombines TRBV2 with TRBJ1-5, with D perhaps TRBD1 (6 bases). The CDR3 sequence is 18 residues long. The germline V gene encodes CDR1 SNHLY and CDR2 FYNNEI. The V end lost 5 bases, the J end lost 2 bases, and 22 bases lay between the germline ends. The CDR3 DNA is TGTGCCAGCAGTATCCATCGGGACACCGTCGGGGGCAATCAGCCCCAGCATTTT. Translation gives CASSIHRDTVGGNQPQHF.

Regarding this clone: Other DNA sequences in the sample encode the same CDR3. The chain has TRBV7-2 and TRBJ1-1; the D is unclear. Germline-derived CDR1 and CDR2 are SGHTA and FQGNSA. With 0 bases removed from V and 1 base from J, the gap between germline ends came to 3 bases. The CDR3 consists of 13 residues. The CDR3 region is CASSLARNTEAFF. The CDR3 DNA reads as TGTGCCAGCAGCTTAGCGAGGAACACTGAAGCTTTCTTT.

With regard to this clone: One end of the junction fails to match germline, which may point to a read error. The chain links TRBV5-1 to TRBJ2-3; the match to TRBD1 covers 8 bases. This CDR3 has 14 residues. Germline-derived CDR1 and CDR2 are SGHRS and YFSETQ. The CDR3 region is CASSLGTGLDTQYF. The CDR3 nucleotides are TGCGCCAGCAGTTTGGGGACAGGTCTAGATACGCAGTATTTT.

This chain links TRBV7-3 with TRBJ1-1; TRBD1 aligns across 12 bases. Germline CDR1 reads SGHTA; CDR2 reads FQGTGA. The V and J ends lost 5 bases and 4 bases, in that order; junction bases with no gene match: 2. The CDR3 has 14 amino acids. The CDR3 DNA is TGTGCCAGCAGCCCGGGACAGGGGGCCACTGAAGCTTTCTTT. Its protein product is CASSPGQGATEAFF.

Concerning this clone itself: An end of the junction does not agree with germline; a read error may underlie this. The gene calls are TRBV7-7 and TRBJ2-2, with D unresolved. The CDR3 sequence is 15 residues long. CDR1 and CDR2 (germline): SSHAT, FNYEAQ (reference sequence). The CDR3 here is CASSLESPSTGELFF. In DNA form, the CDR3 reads TGTGCTAGCAGCTTAGAATCCCCCTCGACCGGGGAGCTGTTTTTT.

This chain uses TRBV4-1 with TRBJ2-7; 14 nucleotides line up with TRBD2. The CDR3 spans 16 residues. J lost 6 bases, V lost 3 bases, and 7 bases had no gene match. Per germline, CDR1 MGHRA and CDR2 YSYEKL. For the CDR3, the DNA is TGCGCCAGCAGCCATCAGATCGGACTAGCGGGAGGCGAGCAGTACTTC. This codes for CASSHQIGLAGGEQYF.

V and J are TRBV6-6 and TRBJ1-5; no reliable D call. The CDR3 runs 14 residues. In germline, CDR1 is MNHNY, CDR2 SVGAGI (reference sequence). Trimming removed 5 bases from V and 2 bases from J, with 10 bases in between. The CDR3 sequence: CASSLGVGNQPQHF. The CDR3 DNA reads TGTGCCAGCAGTCTCGGGGTCGGCAATCAGCCCCAGCATTTT.

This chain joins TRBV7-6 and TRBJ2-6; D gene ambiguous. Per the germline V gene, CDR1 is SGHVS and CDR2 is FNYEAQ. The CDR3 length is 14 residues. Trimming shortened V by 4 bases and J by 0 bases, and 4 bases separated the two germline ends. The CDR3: CASSSSSGANVLTF. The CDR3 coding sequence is TGTGCCAGCAGCTCCAGCTCTGGGGCCAACGTCCTGACTTTC.

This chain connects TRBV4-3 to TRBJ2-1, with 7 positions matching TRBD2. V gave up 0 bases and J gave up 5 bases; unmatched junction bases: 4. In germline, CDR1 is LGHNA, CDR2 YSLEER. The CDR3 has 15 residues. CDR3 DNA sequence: TGCGCCAGCAGCCAAGACGGGAGGACAAACAATGAGCAGTTCTTC. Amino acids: CASSQDGRTNNEQFF.

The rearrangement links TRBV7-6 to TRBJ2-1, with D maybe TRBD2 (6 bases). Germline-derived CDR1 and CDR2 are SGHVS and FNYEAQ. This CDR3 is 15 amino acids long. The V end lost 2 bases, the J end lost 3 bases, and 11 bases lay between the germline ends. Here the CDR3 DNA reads TGTGCCAGCAGCTTAAACGGCGGGGACTACAATGAGCAGTTCTTC. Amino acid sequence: CASSLNGGDYNEQFF. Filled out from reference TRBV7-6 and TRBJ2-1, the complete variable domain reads GAGVSQSPRYKVTKRGQDVALRCDPISGHVSLYWYRQALGQGPEFLTYFNYEAQQDKSGLPNDRFSAERPEGSISTLTIQRTEQRDSAMYRCASSLNGGDYNEQFFGPGTRLTVL.

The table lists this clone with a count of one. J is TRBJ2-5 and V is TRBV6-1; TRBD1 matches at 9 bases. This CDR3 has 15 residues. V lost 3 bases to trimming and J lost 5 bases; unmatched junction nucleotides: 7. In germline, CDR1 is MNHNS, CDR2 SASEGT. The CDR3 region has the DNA TGTGCCAGCAGTGAGTACAGGGGGCGAAGGGAGACCCAGTACTTC. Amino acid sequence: CASSEYRGRRETQYF.

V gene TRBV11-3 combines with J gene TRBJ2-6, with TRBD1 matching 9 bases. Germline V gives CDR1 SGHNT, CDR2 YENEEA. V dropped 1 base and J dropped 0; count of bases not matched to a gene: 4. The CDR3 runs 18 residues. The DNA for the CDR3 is TGTGCCAGCAGCTTAGGGGACAGGGCCTACTCTGGGGCCAACGTCCTGACTTTC. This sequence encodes CASSLGDRAYSGANVLTF.